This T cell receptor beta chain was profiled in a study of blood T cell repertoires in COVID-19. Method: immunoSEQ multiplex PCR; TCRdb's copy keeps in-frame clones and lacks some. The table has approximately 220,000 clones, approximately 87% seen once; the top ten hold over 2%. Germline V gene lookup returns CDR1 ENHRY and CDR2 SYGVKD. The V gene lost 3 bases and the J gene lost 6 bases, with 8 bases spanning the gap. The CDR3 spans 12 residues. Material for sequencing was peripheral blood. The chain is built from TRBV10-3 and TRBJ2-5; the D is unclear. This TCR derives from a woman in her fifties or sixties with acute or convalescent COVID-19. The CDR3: CAISDHSKTQYF. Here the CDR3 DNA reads TGTGCCATCAGTGATCACTCCAAGACCCAGTACTTC.